This T cell receptor (beta chain) was sequenced during a study of T cell repertoires in cytomegalovirus infection. Overall study context: It was the public TCR beta signatures that indicated both CMV infection and matching HLA type.

One entry per CDR3 protein, called by TCRdb with MiXCR from the reads. This sample carries 160,000 or so distinct CDR3 sequences, less than 25% of them seen once, and the ten largest clones take 20% to 30%. Points on this clonotype: Antigen specificity is unknown. A junction end diverges from the germline sequence, so it may reflect a read error.

The germline V gene has CDR1 MNHEY and CDR2 SMNVEV (reference sequence). The CDR3 is made up of 16 amino acids. Material: CD8+ T cells from cultured PBMCs, obtained from culture after CMV antigen stimulation. The genes are TRBV27 and TRBJ1-2, with 9 bases that match TRBD1. This sequence was found in a human donor in good health (CMV status not recorded). Some clones in this sample may be carry-over from other donors' samples. CDR3: CASSLSRGDRDYSYTF. The CDR3 nucleotides read TGTGCCAGCAGTTTATCGAGGGGGGACAGGGACTATAGCTACACCTTC.